Detailed here is one T cell receptor beta chain. The sample is drawn from a study of cytomegalovirus exposure and HLA in healthy donors. The PCR employed 60 Vbeta primers together with 13 Jbeta primers. Clones were sequenced by immunoSEQ multiplex PCR, and TCRdb holds only the in-frame ones, with some missing. The sample yields around 67,000 clones, around 67% seen once. The V gene's germline CDR1 is SGHNT and CDR2 YYREEE (reference sequence). V shed 4 bases and J 7 bases; nucleotides not matched to a gene: 8. CDR3 length: 15 residues. This chain connects TRBV5-4 to TRBJ1-6; 7 positions match TRBD1. Sample: PBMCs. The clonotype comes from a woman aged 25 to 39 in good health and CMV-seronegative. The CDR3 sequence is CASSMRQGVNSPLHF. In nucleotides, the CDR3 is TGTGCCAGCAGCATGAGACAGGGAGTCAATTCACCCCTCCACTTT.